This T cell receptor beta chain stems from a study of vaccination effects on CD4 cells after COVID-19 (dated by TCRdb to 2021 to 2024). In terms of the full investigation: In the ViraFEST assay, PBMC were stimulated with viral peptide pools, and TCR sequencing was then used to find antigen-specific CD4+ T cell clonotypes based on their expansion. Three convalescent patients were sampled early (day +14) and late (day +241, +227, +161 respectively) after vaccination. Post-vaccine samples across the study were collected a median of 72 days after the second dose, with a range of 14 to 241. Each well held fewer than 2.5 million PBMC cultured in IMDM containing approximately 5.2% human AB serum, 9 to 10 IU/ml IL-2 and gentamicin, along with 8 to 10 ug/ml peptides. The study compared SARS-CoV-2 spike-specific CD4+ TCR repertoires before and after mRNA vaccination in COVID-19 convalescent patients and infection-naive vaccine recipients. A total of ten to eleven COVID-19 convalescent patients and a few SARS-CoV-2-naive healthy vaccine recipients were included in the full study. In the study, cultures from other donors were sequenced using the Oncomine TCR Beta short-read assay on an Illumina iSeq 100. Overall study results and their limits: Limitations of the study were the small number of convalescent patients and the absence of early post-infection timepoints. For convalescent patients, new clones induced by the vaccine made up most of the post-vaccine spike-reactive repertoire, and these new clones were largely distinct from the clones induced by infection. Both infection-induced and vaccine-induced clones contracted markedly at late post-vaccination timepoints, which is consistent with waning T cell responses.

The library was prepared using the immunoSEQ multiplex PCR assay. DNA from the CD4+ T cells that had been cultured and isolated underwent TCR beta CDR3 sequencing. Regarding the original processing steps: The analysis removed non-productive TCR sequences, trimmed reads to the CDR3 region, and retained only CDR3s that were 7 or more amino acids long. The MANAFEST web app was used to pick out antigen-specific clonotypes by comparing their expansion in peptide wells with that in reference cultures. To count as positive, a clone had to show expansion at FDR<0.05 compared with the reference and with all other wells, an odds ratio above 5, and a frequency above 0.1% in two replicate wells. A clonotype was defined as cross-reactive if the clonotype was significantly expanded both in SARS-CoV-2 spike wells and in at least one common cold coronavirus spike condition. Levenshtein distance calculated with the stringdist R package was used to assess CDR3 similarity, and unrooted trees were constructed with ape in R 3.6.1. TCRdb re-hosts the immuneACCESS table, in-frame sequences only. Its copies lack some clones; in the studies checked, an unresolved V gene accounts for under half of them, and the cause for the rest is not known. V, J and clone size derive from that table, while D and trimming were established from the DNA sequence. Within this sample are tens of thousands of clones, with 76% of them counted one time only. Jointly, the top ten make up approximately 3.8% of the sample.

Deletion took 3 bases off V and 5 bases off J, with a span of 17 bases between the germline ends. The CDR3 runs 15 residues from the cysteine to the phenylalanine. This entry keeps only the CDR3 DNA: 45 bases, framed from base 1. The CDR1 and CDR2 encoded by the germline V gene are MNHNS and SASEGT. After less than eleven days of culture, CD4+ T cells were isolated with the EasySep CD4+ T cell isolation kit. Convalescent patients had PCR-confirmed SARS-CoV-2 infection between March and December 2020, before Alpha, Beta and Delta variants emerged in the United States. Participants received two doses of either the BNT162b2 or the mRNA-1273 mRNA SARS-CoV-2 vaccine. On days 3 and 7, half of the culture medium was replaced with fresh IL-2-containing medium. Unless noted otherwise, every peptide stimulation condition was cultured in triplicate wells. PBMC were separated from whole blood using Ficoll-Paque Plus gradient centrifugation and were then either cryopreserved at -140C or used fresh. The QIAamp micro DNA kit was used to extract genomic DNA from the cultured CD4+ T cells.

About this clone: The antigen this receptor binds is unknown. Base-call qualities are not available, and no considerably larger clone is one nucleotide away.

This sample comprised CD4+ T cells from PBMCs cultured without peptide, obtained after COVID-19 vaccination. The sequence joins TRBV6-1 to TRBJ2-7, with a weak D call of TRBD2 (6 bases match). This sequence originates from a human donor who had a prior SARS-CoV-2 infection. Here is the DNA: TGTGCCAGCAGTGAGACTAGTTCCCTTCTCCACGAGCAGTACTTC. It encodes CASSETSSLLHEQYF.